What follows describes a single TCR beta chain. Antigen: not known. 13 Jbeta primers and 60 Vbeta primers were used for the PCR. Sequencing used immunoSEQ multiplex PCR; TCRdb keeps in-frame clones, though not all of them. The sample carries just over 150,000 clones, 80% to 90% recorded once. As for the donors, each was a healthy bone marrow donor. Germline assignment: CDR1 MGHRA and CDR2 YSYEKL. V lost 1 base and J lost 6, with 6 bases in between. The CDR3 runs to 13 residues. The record originates from a study of cytomegalovirus exposure and HLA in healthy donors. Study conclusions and caveats: Confirmation in vitro established that a few CMV-associated chains were specific for CMV antigens. Researchers catalogued 160 or so TCR beta chains as cytomegalovirus-associated. As a later analysis showed, a missense DCLRE1C variant was linked to trimming of TCR beta V- and J-genes.

What was sequenced was PBMCs. This receptor was taken from a man aged 18 to 35 in good health and CMV-seropositive. This sequence joins TRBV4-1 and TRBJ2-2; perhaps TRBD2 as D (5 bases). The DNA of the CDR3 is TGCGCCAGCAGCCAAGTGGAGGCCGGGGAGCTGTTTTTT. Its translation is CASSQVEAGELFF.